A single sample is the source of the 6 T cell receptor beta chains below, sequenced in a study of blood T cell repertoires in COVID-19. This table comes from immunoSEQ multiplex PCR, and its TCRdb copy is limited to in-frame clones, with some not included. The sample records some 200,000 clones, less than 85% being singletons. Sequenced material: peripheral blood. The origin of the receptors is a woman aged 70 to 79 with acute or convalescent COVID-19.

The V gene is TRBV7-8, the J gene TRBJ1-2; D is possibly TRBD1 (5 bases). This CDR3 comprises 15 residues. V lost 5 bases, J lost 8 bases, and 21 bases lay in between. The V gene's germline CDR1 is SGHVS and CDR2 FQNEAQ. This chain's CDR3 is CASSAVVGTGGGYTF. The DNA for the CDR3 is TGTGCCAGCAGCGCAGTGGTCGGGACGGGAGGGGGCTACACCTTC.

This chain uses TRBV11-2 with TRBJ2-2; D is uncertain. Germline V gene lookup returns CDR1 SGHAT and CDR2 FQNNGV. V was cut by 1 base and J by 7 bases, with 13 bases left in between. The CDR3 is made up of 15 amino acids. DNA for the CDR3: TGTGCCAGCAGCTTAGGTGGCGGTTACATCGGGGAGCTGTTTTTT. It codes for CASSLGGGYIGELFF.

The J gene is TRBJ2-3, the V gene TRBV11-1; D gene ambiguous. The CDR3 is 14 amino acids. Trimming removed 5 bases from V and 0 bases from J, with 9 bases in between. Germline CDR1 is SGHAT and CDR2 is FQDESV (reference sequence). CDR3 nucleotide sequence: TGTGCCAGCAGCGGATCACTAAGCACAGATACGCAGTATTTT. This encodes CASSGSLSTDTQYF.

The rearrangement uses TRBV5-1 and TRBJ2-7; D perhaps matches TRBD2 (5 bases). With 4 bases removed from V and 0 bases from J, the gap between germline ends came to 14 bases. Germline V gene sequence: CDR1 SGHRS, CDR2 YFSETQ. This CDR3 contains 15 residues. The CDR3 reads CASSPRADSSYEQYF. CDR3 DNA sequence: TGCGCCAGCAGCCCCCGGGCGGACTCCTCCTACGAGCAGTACTTC.

This chain links TRBV5-1 with TRBJ2-5; TRBD2 aligns across 13 bases. The CDR3 spans 15 residues. V was pared by 7 bases and J by 2 bases, with 5 bases of the junction left unmatched. Looked up from germline, CDR1 is SGHRS and CDR2 is YFSETQ. In DNA, the CDR3 is TGCGCCAGCGCTCGGGGACTAGCGGGACAAGAGACCCAGTACTTC. Translating gives CASARGLAGQETQYF.

The rearrangement joins TRBV27 to TRBJ1-1; D remains unclear. Looked up from germline, CDR1 is MNHEY and CDR2 is SMNVEV (reference sequence). Deletions cut 3 bases from V and 6 bases from J, with 14 bases between. The CDR3 extends over 14 amino acids. The CDR3 protein is CASSFDWNVPEAFF. CDR3 DNA: TGTGCCAGCAGTTTTGACTGGAATGTTCCTGAAGCTTTCTTT.